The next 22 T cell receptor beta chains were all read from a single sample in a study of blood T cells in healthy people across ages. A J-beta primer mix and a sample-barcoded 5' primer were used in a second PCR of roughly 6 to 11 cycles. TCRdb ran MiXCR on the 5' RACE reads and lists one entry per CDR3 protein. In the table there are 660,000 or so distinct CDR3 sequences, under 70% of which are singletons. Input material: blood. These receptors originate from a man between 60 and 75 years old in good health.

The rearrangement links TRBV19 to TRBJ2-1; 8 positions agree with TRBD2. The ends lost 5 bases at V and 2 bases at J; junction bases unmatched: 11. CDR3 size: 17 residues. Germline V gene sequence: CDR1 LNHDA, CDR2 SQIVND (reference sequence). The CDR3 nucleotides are TGTGCCAGTAGTCGGGCGGGGGGACGTTACGCCTACAATGAGCAGTTCTTC. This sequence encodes CASSRAGGRYAYNEQFF.

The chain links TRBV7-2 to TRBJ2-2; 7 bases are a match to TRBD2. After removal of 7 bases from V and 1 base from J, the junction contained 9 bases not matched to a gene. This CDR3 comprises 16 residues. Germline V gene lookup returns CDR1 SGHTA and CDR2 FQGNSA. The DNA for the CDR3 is TGTGCCAGCACCCACCGTGGCGGGGGGAACACCGGGGAGCTGTTTTTT. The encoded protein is CASTHRGGGNTGELFF.

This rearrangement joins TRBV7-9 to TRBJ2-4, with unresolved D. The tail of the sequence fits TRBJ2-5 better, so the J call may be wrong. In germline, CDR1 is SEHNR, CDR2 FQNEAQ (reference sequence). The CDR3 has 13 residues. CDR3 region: CATAKSLLETQYF. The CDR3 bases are TGTGCCACCGCGAAGAGTCTCTTAGAGACCCAGTACTTC.

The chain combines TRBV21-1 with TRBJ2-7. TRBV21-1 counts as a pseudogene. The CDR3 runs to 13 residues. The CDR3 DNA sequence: TGTGCCGGACGACCGCTAGGGCTCCGCGAGCAGTACTTC. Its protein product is CAGRPLGLREQYF.

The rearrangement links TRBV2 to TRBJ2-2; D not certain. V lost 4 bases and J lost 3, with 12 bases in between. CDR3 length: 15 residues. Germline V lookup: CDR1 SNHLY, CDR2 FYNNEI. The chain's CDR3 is CASSGLATHTGELFF. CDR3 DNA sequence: TGTGCCAGCAGTGGTCTCGCGACACACACCGGGGAGCTGTTTTTT. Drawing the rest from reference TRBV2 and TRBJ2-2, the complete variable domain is EPEVTQTPSHQVTQMGQEVILRCVPISNHLYFYWYRQILGQKVEFLVSFYNNEISEKSEIFDDQFSVERPDGSNFTLKIRSTKLEDSAMYFCASSGLATHTGELFFGEGSRLTVL.

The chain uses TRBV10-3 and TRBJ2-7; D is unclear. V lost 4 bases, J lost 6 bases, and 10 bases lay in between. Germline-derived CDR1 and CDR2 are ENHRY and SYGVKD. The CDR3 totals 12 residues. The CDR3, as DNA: TGTGCCATCAGTGGAGGTGTTCCCGAGCAGTACTTC. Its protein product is CAISGGVPEQYF.

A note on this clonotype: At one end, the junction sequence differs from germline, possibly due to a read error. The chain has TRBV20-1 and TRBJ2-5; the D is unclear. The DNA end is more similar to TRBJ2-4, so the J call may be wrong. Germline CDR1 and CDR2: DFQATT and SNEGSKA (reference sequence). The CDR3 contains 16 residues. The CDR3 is CSARDKDEETKSIQYF. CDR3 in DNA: TGCAGTGCTAGAGATAAGGATGAGGAAACCAAAAGCATTCAGTACTTC.

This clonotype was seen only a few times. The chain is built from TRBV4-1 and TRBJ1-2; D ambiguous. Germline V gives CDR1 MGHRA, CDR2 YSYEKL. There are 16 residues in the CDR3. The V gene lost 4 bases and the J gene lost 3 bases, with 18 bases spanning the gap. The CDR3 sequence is CASSRAPNVAYYGYTF. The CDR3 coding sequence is TGCGCCAGCAGCCGGGCCCCCAACGTGGCTTACTATGGCTACACCTTC.

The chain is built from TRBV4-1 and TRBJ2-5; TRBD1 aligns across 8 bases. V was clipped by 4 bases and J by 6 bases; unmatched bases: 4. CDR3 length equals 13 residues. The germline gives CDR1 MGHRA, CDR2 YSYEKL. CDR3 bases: TGCGCCAGCAGCCTACAGGGGGAGCAGACCCAGTACTTC. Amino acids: CASSLQGEQTQYF.

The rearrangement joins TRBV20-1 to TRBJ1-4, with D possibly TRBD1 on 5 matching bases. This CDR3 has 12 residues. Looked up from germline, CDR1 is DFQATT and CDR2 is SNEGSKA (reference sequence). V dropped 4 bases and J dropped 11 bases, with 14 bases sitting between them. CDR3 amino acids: CSANQAGIKLFF. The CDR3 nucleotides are TGCAGTGCTAACCAAGCAGGGATCAAACTGTTTTTT.

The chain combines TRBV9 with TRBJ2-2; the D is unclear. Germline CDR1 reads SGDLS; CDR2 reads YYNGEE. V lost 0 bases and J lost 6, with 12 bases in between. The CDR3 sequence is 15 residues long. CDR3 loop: CASSVDSFGSGELFF. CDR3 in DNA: TGTGCCAGCAGCGTAGACTCATTCGGGTCCGGGGAGCTGTTTTTT.

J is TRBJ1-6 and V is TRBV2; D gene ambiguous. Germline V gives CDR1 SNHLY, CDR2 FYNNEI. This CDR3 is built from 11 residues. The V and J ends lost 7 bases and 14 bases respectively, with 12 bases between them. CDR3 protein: CASNLRRTLHF. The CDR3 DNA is TGTGCCAGCAATTTACGGAGGACCCTCCACTTT.

The CDR3 spells CASSPNRGGYGYTF. The DNA of the CDR3 is TGTGCCAGCAGCCCCAACAGGGGAGGCTATGGCTACACCTTC. The J gene is TRBJ1-2, the V gene TRBV11-2; TRBD1 aligns across 7 bases. The CDR3 is 14 residues long. Germline-derived CDR1 and CDR2 are SGHAT and FQNNGV. The ends lost 5 bases at V and 4 bases at J; junction bases unmatched: 7. Drawing the rest from reference TRBV11-2 and TRBJ1-2, the complete variable domain is EAGVAQSPRYKIIEKRQSVAFWCNPISGHATLYWYQQILGQGPKLLIQFQNNGVVDDSQLPKDRFSAERLKGVDSTLKIQPAKLEDSAVYLCASSPNRGGYGYTFGSGTRLTVV.

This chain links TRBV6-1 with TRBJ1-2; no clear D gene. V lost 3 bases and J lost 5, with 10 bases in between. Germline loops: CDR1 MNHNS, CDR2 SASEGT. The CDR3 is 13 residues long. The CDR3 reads CASSEEAVYGYTF. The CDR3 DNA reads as TGTGCCAGCAGTGAGGAGGCGGTTTATGGCTACACCTTC.

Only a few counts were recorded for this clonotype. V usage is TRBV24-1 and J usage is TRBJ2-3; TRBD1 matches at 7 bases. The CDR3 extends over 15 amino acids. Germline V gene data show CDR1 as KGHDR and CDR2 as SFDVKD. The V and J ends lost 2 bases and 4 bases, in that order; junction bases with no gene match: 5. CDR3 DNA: TGTGCCACCAGTGATTCAAGACAGGGCGCAGATACGCAGTATTTT. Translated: CATSDSRQGADTQYF.

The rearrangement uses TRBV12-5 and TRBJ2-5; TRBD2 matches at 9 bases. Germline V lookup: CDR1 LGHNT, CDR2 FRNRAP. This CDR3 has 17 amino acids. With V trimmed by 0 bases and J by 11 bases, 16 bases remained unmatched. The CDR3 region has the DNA TGTGCTAGTGGTTTGGTACGGGGAGCGGGGGGCTACAATGAGCAGTACTTC. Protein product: CASGLVRGAGGYNEQYF.

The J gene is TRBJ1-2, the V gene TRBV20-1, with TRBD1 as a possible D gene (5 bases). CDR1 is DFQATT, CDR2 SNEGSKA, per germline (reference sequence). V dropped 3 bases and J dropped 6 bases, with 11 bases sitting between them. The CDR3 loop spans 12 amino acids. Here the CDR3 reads CSASLGGNGYTF. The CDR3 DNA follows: TGCAGTGCTAGTCTCGGGGGTAATGGCTACACCTTC.

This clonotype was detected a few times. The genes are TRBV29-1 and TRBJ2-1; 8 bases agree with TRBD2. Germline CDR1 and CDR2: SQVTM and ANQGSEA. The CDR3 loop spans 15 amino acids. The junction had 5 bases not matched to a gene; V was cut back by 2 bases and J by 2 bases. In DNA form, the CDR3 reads TGCAGCGTTGAAAAGGGCGGGGGGCCCTACAATGAGCAGTTCTTC. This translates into CSVEKGGGPYNEQFF.

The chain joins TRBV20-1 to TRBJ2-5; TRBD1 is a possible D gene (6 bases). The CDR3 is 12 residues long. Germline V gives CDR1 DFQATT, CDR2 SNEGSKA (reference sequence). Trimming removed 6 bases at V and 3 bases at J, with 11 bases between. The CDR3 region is CSAGQPEETQYF. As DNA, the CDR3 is TGCAGTGCAGGACAGCCGGAAGAGACCCAGTACTTC.

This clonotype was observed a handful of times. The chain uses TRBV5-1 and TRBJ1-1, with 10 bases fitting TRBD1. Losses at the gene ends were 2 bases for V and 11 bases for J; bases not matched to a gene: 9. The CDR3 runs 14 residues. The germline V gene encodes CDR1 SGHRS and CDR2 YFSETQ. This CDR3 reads CASSFGTGDPKAFF. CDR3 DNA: TGCGCCAGCAGCTTTGGGACAGGGGACCCAAAGGCTTTCTTT.

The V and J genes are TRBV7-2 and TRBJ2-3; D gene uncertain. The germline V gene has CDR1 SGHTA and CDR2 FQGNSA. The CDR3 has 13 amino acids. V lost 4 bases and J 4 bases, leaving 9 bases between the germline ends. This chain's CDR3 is CASSSERPDTQYF. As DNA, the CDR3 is TGTGCCAGCAGCTCCGAGCGTCCAGATACGCAGTATTTT. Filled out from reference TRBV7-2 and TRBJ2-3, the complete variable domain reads GAGVSQSPSNKVTEKGKDVELRCDPISGHTALYWYRQSLGQGLEFLIYFQGNSAPDKSGLPSDRFSAERTGGSVSTLTIQRTQQEDSAVYLCASSSERPDTQYFGPGTRLTVL.

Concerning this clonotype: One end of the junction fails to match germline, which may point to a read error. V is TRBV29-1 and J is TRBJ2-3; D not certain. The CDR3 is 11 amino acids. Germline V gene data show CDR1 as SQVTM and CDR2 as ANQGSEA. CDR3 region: CCVEPEDTQYF. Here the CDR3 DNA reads TGCTGCGTTGAGCCCGAAGATACGCAGTATTTT.